This T cell receptor (beta chain) was recorded in a study of cytotoxic CD8 clonotypes in ibrutinib-treated CLL. Points from the study as a whole: Shared public clonotypes were rare, and on treatment they either got smaller or stayed the same. Clonality went up at ibrutinib response and then declined back toward baseline at progression.

The repertoire was sequenced with immunoSEQ multiplex PCR; TCRdb's copy has only in-frame clones and lacks some. The data hold fewer than 25,000 clones, with about four fifths observed a single time. To note about this clone: Its target is not known.

The CDR3 totals 17 residues. V shed 0 bases, J shed 6 bases, and the junction held 12 bases outside the gene matches. Germline V gives CDR1 SGHNT, CDR2 YYREEE (reference sequence). This clonotype originated in a human donor with chronic lymphocytic leukemia. The V gene is TRBV5-4, the J gene TRBJ2-3, with 8 bases that match TRBD2. The material was PBMCs, obtained before ibrutinib treatment. CDR3 in amino acids: CASSLEGASGRADTQYF. The CDR3 coding sequence is TGTGCCAGCAGCTTGGAGGGCGCTAGCGGGCGGGCGGATACGCAGTATTTT.